This T cell receptor (beta chain) was captured in a study of Ad26.COV2.S vaccination and SARS-CoV-2 variants. The CDR3 length is 15 residues. Germline V gene lookup returns CDR1 LNHNV and CDR2 YYDKDF (reference sequence). V was clipped by 3 bases and J by 7 bases, with 16 bases between them. Only one count was recorded for this clone. The treatment here: roughly 20 received Ad26.COV2.S at low or high dose, single or two shots; about five received placebo; per-sample allocation not given. Specimens were obtained on day 63 following the first vaccine or placebo injection. Repertoires were generated with immunoSEQ multiplex PCR, while TCRdb's copy carries only in-frame clones and drops some. The repertoire holds hundreds of thousands of clones, roughly 90% seen once, with 12% in the top ten.

The source was peripheral blood, collected in a trial of Ad26.COV2.S vaccine versus placebo. The clonotype comes from a person aged 18-60 years who received the Ad26.COV2.S COVID-19 vaccine or a placebo. The chain recombines TRBV15 with TRBJ1-5; D is unresolved. CDR3 in DNA: TGTGCCACCAGCAGCGGAGTGGCAGCGCGGCAGCCCCAGCATTTT. It yields the protein CATSSGVAARQPQHF.